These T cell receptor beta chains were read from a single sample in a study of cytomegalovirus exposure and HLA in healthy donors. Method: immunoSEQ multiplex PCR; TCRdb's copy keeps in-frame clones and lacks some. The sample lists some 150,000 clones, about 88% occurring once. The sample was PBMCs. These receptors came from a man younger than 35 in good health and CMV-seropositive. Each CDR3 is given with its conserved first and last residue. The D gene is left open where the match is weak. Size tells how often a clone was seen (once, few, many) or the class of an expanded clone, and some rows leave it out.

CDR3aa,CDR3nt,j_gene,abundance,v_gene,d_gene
CASSPGTGAGGYTF,TGTGCCAGCTCTCCCGGAACAGGGGCAGGAGGCTACACCTTC,TRBJ1-2,few,TRBV18,TRBD1
CASKGQGISATIYF,TGTGCCAGCAAAGGCCAGGGCATTTCGGCCACCATATATTTT,TRBJ1-3,NA,TRBV7-2,NA
CASSSSGAGGARGEQFF,TGTGCCAGCAGCTCGAGCGGGGCGGGGGGGGCTCGAGGTGAGCAGTTCTTC,TRBJ2-1,NA,TRBV7-2,TRBD2
CTAGQGYEQYF,TGCACCGCGGGGCAGGGCTACGAGCAGTACTTC,TRBJ2-7,once,TRBV29-1,NA
CASSPGQTETQYF,TGTGCCAGCTCACCGGGACAGACAGAGACCCAGTACTTC,TRBJ2-5,NA,TRBV18,TRBD1
CASTVDYLGHTIYF,TGTGCCAGCACAGTGGACTATTTGGGACACACCATATATTTT,TRBJ1-3,NA,TRBV7-2,NA
CATRTSGGSSYNEQFF,TGTGCCACTAGGACTAGCGGGGGCAGCTCCTACAATGAGCAGTTCTTC,TRBJ2-1,NA,TRBV19,TRBD2
CASSLVAGTNYGYTF,TGTGCCAGCAGTTTGGTGGCAGGTACAAACTATGGCTACACCTTC,TRBJ1-2,NA,TRBV27,NA
CASSAGTGGSGTEAFF,TGTGCCAGCAGCGCTGGGACAGGGGGGTCGGGGACTGAAGCTTTCTTT,TRBJ1-1,NA,TRBV9,TRBD1
CASSSHRGRETQYF,TGTGCCAGCAGCTCGCACAGGGGGCGGGAGACCCAGTACTTC,TRBJ2-5,NA,TRBV11-2,TRBD1
CASSLRSTAEAFF,TGTGCCAGCAGTTTGAGGTCGACCGCTGAAGCTTTCTTT,TRBJ1-1,NA,TRBV27,NA
CATSRGTGGTGELFF,TGTGCCACCAGCAGAGGGACAGGGGGCACCGGGGAGCTGTTTTTT,TRBJ2-2,NA,TRBV15,TRBD1
CASSLRDTAYNEQFF,TGTGCCAGCAGCCTCCGGGACACCGCCTACAATGAGCAGTTCTTC,TRBJ2-1,NA,TRBV28,NA
CASSLGAGGQGNTEAFF,TGTGCCAGCAGCTTAGGAGCAGGTGGGCAGGGGAACACTGAAGCTTTCTTT,TRBJ1-1,NA,TRBV7-9,NA
CASSSGQGGPSYEQYF,TGTGCCAGCAGTTCTGGACAGGGGGGACCCTCCTACGAGCAGTACTTC,TRBJ2-7,NA,TRBV6-5,TRBD1
CASSPKPGTAPYEQYF,TGTGCCAGCAGCCCAAAGCCGGGAACGGCCCCCTACGAGCAGTACTTC,TRBJ2-7,NA,TRBV7-3,NA
CASSPTGLGNTIYF,TGTGCCAGCAGCCCTACAGGGTTAGGAAACACCATATATTTT,TRBJ1-3,NA,TRBV28,NA
CASSKVSGWEQYF,TGTGCCAGCAGCAAAGTGTCGGGTTGGGAGCAGTACTTC,TRBJ2-7,NA,TRBV21-1,NA